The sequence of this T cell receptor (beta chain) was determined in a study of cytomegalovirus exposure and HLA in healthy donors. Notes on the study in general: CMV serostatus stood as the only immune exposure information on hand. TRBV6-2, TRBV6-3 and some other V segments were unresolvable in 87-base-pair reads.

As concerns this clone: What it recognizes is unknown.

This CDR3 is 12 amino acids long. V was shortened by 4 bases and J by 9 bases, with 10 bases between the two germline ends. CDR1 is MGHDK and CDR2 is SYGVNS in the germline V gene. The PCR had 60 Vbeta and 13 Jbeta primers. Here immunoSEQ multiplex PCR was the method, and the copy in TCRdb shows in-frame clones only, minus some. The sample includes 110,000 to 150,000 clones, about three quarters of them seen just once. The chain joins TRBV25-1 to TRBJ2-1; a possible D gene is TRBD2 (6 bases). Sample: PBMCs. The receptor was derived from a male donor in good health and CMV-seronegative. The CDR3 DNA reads TGTGCCAGCAGTGTCGGGAGCGGTGAGCAGTTCTTC. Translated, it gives CASSVGSGEQFF.